This T cell receptor (beta chain) appears in the sequencing data of a study of CD8+ T cells in alopecia areata. Overall study context: The study gave tofacitinib for 6 to 18 months, then 6 months off drug. The percentage of affected scalp area served as the score of severity for treated patients. Notes on the study in general: The study found TCR sharing across patients less clear than in mice, possibly for HLA reasons.

Points on this clone: Its matching antigen is unknown.

The treatment denotes: oral pan-JAK inhibitor, 5-10 mg twice daily. Peripheral blood and lesional scalp punch biopsies were taken from alopecia areata patients. RNA extraction was followed by reverse transcription into cDNA, which acted as the sequencing template. Sequenced by immunoSEQ multiplex PCR; TCRdb stores in-frame clones only, minus some. The data contain 200,000 to 250,000 clones, 35% to 40% of them singletons. Germline lookup yields CDR1 SGHAT and CDR2 FQNNGV. The CDR3 extends over 16 amino acids. V lost 5 bases to trimming and J lost 10 bases; unmatched junction nucleotides: 10. The rearrangement links TRBV11-2 to TRBJ2-1; 14 nucleotides line up with TRBD2. This TCR was sampled from a human donor with alopecia areata. Sequences were derived from CD4+ T cells sorted from blood, sampled around week 30, from a patient treated with tofacitinib. In DNA form, the CDR3 reads TGTGCCAGCAGCCCAGCCGGGACTAGCGGGGGCGGGGAGCAGTTCTTC. Protein sequence: CASSPAGTSGGGEQFF.